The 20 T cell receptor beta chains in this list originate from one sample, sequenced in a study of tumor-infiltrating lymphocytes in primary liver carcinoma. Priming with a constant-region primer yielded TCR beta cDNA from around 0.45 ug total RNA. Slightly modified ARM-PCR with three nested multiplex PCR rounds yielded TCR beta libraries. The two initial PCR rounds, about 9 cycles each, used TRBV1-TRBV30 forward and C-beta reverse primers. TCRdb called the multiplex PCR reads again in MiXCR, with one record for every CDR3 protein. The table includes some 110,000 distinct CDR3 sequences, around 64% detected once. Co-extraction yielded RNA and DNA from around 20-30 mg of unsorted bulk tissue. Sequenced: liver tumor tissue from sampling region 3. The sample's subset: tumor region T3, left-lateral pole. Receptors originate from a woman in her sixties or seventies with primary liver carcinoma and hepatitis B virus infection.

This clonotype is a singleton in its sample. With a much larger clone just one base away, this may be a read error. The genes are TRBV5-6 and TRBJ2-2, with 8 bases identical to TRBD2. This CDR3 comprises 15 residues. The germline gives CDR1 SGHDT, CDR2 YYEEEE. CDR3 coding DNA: TGTGTCAGCAGCCAAAGGACTAGCCGGGCCGGGGAGCTGTTTTTT. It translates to CVSSQRTSRAGELFF.

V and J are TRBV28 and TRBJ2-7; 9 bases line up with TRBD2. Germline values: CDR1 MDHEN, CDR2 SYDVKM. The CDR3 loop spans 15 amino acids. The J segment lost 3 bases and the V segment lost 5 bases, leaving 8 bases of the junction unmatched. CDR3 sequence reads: CASSMRAGGDYEQYF. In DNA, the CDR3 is TGTGCCAGCAGTATGCGAGCGGGAGGCGACTACGAGCAGTACTTC.

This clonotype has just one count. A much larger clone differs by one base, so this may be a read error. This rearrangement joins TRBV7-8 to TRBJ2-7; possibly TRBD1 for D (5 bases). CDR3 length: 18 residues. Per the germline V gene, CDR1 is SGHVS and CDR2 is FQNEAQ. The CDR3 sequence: CASTPRQNLIRTSYKQYF. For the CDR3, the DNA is TGTGCCAGCACCCCAAGACAGAATCTCATACGTACCTCCTACAAGCAGTACTTC.

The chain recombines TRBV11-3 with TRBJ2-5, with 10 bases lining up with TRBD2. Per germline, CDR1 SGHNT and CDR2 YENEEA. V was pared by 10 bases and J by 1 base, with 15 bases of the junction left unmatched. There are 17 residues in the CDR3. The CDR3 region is CAIGLGLASGSQETQYF. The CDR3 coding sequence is TGTGCCATCGGCTTGGGGTTAGCTAGCGGGAGCCAAGAGACCCAGTACTTC.

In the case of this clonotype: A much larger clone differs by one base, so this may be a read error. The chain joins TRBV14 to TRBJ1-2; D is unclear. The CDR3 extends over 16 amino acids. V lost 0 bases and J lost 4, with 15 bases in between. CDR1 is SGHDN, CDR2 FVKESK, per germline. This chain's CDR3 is CASSQDRERRFYGYTF. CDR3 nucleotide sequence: TGTGCCAGCAGCCAAGATCGGGAACGGAGGTTCTATGGCTACACCTTC.

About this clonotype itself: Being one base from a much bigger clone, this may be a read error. The CDR3 DNA follows: TGTGCCAGCACCCTATCTGGGGCCAACGTCCCGACTTTC. Residues: CASTLSGANVPTF. The chain combines TRBV28 with TRBJ2-6; D possibly corresponds to TRBD1 (5 bases). Germline V gene sequence: CDR1 MDHEN, CDR2 SYDVKM. This CDR3 comprises 13 residues.

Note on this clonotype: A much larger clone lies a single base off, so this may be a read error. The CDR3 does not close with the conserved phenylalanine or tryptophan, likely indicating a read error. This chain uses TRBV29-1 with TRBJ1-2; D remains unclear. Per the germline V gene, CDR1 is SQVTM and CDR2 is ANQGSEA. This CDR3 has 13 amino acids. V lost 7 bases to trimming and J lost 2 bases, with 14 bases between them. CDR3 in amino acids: CSADPTANYGYTI. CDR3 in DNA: TGCAGCGCGGACCCAACAGCCAACTATGGCTACACCATC.

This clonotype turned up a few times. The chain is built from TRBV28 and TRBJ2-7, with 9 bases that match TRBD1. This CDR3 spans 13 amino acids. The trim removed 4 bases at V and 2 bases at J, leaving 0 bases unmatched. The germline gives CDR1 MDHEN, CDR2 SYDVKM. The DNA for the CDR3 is TGTGCCAGCAGTTGGGACAGGGCCTACGAGCAGTACTTC. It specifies CASSWDRAYEQYF.

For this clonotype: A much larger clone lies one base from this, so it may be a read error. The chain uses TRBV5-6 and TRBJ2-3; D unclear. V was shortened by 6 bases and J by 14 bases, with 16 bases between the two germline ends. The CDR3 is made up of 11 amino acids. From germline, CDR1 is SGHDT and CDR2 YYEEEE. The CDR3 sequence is CASTITSLWYF. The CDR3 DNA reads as TGTGCCAGCACCATAACGAGTCTGTGGTATTTT.

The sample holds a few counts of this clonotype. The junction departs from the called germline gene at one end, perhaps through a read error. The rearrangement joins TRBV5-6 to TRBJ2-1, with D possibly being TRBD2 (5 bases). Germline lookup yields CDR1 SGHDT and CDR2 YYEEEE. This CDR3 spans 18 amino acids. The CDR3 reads CANSSGVTTGSFYNEQFF. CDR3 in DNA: TGTGCCAACAGCTCCGGCGTTACGACGGGGTCCTTTTACAATGAGCAGTTCTTC.

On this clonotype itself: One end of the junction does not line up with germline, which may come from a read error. The CDR3 reads CVSSLDPIRALHYGYTF. The CDR3 bases are TGTGTCAGCAGTTTAGATCCGATCAGGGCGCTGCACTATGGCTACACCTTC. This sequence joins TRBV11-2 and TRBJ1-2, with D tentatively TRBD1 (5 bases). CDR3 length equals 17 residues. Germline V gene data show CDR1 as SGHAT and CDR2 as FQNNGV.

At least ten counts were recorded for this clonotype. The CDR3 sequence: CASRNTGGKSSYEQYF. In DNA form, the CDR3 reads TGTGCCAGCAGGAATACAGGGGGGAAAAGCTCCTACGAGCAGTACTTC. This sequence joins TRBV6-5 and TRBJ2-7, with 8 bases matching TRBD1. V lost 6 bases to trimming and J lost 0 bases; unmatched junction nucleotides: 10. The germline CDR1 and CDR2 sequences are MNHEY and SVGAGI. The CDR3 runs 16 residues.

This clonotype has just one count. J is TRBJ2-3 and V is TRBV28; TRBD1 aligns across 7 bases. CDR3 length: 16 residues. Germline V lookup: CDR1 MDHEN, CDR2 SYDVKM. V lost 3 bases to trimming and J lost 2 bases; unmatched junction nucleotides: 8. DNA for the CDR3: TGTGCCAGCAGTTTGGTGGGACAGTGCCTCACAGATACGCAGTATTTT. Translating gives CASSLVGQCLTDTQYF.

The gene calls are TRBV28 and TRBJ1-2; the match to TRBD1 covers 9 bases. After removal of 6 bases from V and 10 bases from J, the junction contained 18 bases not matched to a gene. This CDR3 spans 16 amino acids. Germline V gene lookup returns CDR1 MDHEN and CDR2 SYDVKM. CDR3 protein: CASRPLPGTGYCDYTF. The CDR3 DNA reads TGTGCCAGCAGACCACTTCCCGGGACAGGGTACTGTGACTACACCTTC.

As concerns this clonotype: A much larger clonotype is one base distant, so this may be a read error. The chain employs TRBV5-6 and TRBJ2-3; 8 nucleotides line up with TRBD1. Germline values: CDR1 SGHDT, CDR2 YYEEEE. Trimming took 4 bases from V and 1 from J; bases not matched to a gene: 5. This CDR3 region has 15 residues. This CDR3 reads CASSPLDRGTDTQYF. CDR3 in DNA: TGTGCCAGCAGCCCATTGGACAGGGGCACAGATACGCAGTATTTT.

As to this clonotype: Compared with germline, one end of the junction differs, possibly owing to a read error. The CDR3 loop reads CDSSPLAGATDTQYF. In nucleotides, the CDR3 is TGTGACAGCAGCCCCCTGGCGGGAGCAACAGATACGCAATATTTT. This sequence joins TRBV11-3 and TRBJ2-3; 7 nucleotides match TRBD2. The CDR3 has 15 amino acids. Germline assignment: CDR1 SGHNT and CDR2 YENEEA.

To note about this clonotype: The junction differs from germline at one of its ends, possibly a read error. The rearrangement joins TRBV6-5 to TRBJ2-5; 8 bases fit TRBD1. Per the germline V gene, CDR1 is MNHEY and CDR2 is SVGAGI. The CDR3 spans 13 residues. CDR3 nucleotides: TGTACCAGCAGCCCCCGACAGGGGCAGACCCAGTACTTC. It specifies CTSSPRQGQTQYF.

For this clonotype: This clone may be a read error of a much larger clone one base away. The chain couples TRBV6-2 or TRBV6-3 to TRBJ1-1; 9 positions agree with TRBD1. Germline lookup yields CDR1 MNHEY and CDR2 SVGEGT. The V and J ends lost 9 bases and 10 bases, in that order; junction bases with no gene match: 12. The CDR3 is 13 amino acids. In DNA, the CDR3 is TGTGCCAGGAATAGCAGAGGGGACAGGGCAGCTTTCTTT. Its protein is CARNSRGDRAAFF.

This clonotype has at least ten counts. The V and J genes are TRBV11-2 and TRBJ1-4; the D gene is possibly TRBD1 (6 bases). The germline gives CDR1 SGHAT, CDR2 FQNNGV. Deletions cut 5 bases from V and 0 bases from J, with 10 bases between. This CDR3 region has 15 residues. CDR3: CASSRTVATNEKLFF. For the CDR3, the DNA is TGTGCCAGCAGCAGGACAGTTGCAACTAATGAAAAACTGTTTTTT.

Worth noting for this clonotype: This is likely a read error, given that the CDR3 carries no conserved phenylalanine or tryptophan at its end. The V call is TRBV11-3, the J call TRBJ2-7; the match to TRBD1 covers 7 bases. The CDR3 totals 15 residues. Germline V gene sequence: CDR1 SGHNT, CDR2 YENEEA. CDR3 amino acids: CASNLGTEGSLEQYL. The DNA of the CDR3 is TGTGCCAGCAACTTAGGGACAGAGGGCTCCCTCGAGCAGTACCTC.